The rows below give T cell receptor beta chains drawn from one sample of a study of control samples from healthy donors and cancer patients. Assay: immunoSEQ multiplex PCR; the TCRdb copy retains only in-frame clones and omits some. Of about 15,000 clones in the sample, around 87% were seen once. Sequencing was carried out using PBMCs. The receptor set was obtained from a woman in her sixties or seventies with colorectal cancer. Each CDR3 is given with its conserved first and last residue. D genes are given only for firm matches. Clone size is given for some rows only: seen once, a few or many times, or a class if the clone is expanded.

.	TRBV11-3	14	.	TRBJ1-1	TGTGCCAGCAGCTTAGGTTCCTTGAACACTGAAGCTTTCTTT	CASSLGSLNTEAFF
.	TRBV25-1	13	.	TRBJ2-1	TGTGCCAGCAGTGAACCAGGGCAGGGTGAGCAGTTCTTC	CASSEPGQGEQFF
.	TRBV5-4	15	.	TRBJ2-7	TGTGCCAGCAGCCCGGGAGGACAGGGTTCCTACGAGCAGTACTTC	CASSPGGQGSYEQYF
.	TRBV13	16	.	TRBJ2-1	TGTGCCAGCAGCTTACAACCCGGCGGGCAATACAATGAGCAGTTCTTC	CASSLQPGGQYNEQFF
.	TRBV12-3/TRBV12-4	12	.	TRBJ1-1	TGTGCCAGCAGTTTGGTCAGATATGAAGCTTTCTTT	CASSLVRYEAFF
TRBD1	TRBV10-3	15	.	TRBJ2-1	TGTGCCATCAGTGAACCCGACAGGGCCGCCGATGAGCAGTTCTTC	CAISEPDRAADEQFF
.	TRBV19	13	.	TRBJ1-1	TGTGCCAGTATGATCATGGGACTCACTGAAGCTTTCTTT	CASMIMGLTEAFF
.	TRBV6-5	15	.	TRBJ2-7	TGTGCCAGCAGTTACTCGCAGGGACTCTCCTACGAGCAGTACTTC	CASSYSQGLSYEQYF
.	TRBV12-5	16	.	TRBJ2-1	TGTGCTAGTGGTTTGAAGGTCCGGGGGCTCCCTAATGAGCAGTTCTTC	CASGLKVRGLPNEQFF
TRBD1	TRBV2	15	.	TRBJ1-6	TGTGCCAGCAGGGACAGGAGCTCCTATAATTCACCCCTCCACTTT	CASRDRSSYNSPLHF
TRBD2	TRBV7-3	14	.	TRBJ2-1	TGTGCCAGCAGCGGGGGGGACTCCTACAATGAGCAGTTCTTC	CASSGGDSYNEQFF
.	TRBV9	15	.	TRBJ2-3	TGTGCCAGCAGCGTAGGGGGGGCAGGCACAGATACGCAGTATTTT	CASSVGGAGTDTQYF
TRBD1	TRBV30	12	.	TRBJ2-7	TGTGCCTGGGGGGGACAGGGCTACGAGCAGTACTTC	CAWGGQGYEQYF
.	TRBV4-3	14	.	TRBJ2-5	TGCGCCAGCAGCCAAACAGGCGGACAAGAGACCCAGTACTTC	CASSQTGGQETQYF
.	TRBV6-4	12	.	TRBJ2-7	TGTGCCAGCAGCCGGGACCGGTGGGAGCAGTACTTC	CASSRDRWEQYF
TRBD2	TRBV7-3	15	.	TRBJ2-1	TGTGCCAGCAGTCGGACTAGCGGGGGCAGAAATGAGCAGTTCTTC	CASSRTSGGRNEQFF
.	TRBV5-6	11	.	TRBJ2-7	TGTGCCAGCCAAAAGGGGGGACGGCAGTACTTC	CASQKGGRQYF
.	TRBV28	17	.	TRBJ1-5	TGTGCCCGCAGCCTAATCCCCGACGGGGGGGGTGTGCGGCCCCAGCATTTT	CARSLIPDGGGVRPQHF
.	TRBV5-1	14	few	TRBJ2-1	TGCGCCAGCAGCCCCCGCGGGGTCCACAATGAGCAGTTCTTC	CASSPRGVHNEQFF
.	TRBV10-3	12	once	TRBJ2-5	TGTGCCGCGGCGGCGGGGCAAGAGACCCAGTACTTC	CAAAAGQETQYF
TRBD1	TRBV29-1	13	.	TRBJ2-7	TGCAGCGTTCGGACAGGGGGTCCTACCGAGCAGTACTTC	CSVRTGGPTEQYF
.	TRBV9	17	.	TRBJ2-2	TGTGCCAGCAGCGCCCTCGACAGCGACCACCACACCGGGGAGCTGTTTTTT	CASSALDSDHHTGELFF
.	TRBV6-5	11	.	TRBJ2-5	TGTGCCAGCAGTCTAGGGGAGACCCAGTACTTC	CASSLGETQYF
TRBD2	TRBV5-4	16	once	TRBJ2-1	TGTGCCAGCAGCCTTGGGGGCGGACTAGCGGGAGTTTGGCAGTTCTTC	CASSLGGGLAGVWQFF
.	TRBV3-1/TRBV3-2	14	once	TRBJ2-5	TGTGCCAGCAGTCTGCCGGGGGCGGGGGAGACCCAGTACTTC	CASSLPGAGETQYF
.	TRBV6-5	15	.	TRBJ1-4	TGTGCCAGCAGTTACTCCGGGACGGGGGATGAAAAACTGTTTTTT	CASSYSGTGDEKLFF
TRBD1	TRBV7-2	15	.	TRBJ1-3	TGTGCCAGCAGCCGGGACAGTCTAACTGGAAACACCATATATTTT	CASSRDSLTGNTIYF
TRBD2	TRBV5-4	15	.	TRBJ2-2	TGTGCCAGCAGCTTCCTAGCGGAGAACACCGGGGAGCTGTTTTTT	CASSFLAENTGELFF
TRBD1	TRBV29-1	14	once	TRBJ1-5	TGCAGCGCGTCGCAGGGGGGTGGCAATCAGCCCCAGCATTTT	CSASQGGGNQPQHF
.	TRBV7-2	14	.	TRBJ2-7	TGTGCCAGCACCTTTTTCGAGGTCGCGGGAGAGCAGTACTTC	CASTFFEVAGEQYF
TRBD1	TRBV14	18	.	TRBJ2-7	TGTGCCAGCAGCCCCACGGGCGATTGGGGACAGGAGTCCTACGAGCAGTACTTC	CASSPTGDWGQESYEQYF
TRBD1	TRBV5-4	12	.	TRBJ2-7	TGTGCCAGCAGCGACAGGGGTTACGAGCAGTACTTC	CASSDRGYEQYF
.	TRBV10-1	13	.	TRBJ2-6	TGCGCCAGCACACCCTCTGGGGCCAACGTCCTGACTTTC	CASTPSGANVLTF
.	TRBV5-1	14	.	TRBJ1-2	TGCGCCAGCAGCCCTAATCAGGGGCCCTATGGCTACACCTTC	CASSPNQGPYGYTF
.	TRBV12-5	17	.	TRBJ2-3	TGTGCTAGTGGTTTGGTAGGGGGGTCTACTCGCACAGATACGCAGTATTTT	CASGLVGGSTRTDTQYF
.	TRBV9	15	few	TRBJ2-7	TGTGCCAGCAGCGCGGCCCCGACTATCTCCTACGAGCAGTACTTC	CASSAAPTISYEQYF
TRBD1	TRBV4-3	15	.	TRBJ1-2	TGCGCCAGCAGCCAAGATGAAGGGACAGGGGAAGGCTACACCTTC	CASSQDEGTGEGYTF
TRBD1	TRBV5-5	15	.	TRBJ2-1	TGTGCCAGCAGCTTAGGACAGGGGTTACACAATGAGCAGTTCTTC	CASSLGQGLHNEQFF
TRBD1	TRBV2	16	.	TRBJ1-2	TGTGCCAGCATTCCGAGACAGGGGGCTTGGAACTATGGCTACACCTTC	CASIPRQGAWNYGYTF
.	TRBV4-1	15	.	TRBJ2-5	TGCGCCAGCAGCGTAGGACAGCCCGCGACCAAGACCCAGTACTTC	CASSVGQPATKTQYF
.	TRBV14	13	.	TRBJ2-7	TGTGCCAGCAGCCATTTGGGCAGCTACGAGCAGTACTTC	CASSHLGSYEQYF
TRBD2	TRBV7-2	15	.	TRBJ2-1	TGTGCCAGCAGGGGGGGGACTGGTACCTACAATGAGCAGTTCTTC	CASRGGTGTYNEQFF
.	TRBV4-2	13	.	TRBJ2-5	TGTGCCAGCAGCCAACTCGGAGAAGAGACCCAGTACTTC	CASSQLGEETQYF
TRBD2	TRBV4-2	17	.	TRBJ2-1	TGTGCCAGCAGCCAAGATCAGCGGGGTAGCTCCTACAATGAGCAGTTCTTC	CASSQDQRGSSYNEQFF
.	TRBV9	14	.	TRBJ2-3	TGTGCCAGCAGCGACCGGGACCCCTTGGATACGCAGTATTTT	CASSDRDPLDTQYF
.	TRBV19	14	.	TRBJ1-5	TGTGCCAGCAATGCTTGGGTGAGCAATCAGCCCCAGCATTTT	CASNAWVSNQPQHF
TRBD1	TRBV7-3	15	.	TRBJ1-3	TGTGCCAGCAGCCCAGGACAGGGGGCGGGAAACACCATATATTTT	CASSPGQGAGNTIYF
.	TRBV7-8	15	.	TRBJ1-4	TGTGCCAGCAGCCATCTTGGAGGGGGTAATGAAAAACTGTTTTTT	CASSHLGGGNEKLFF
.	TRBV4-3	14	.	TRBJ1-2	TGCGCCAGCAGCCAAGGCCGGGTTAACTATGGCTACACCTTC	CASSQGRVNYGYTF
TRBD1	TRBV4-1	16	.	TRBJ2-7	TGCGCCAGCAGCCAAGAGGGACAGGGGGGCTCCTACGAGCAGTACTTC	CASSQEGQGGSYEQYF
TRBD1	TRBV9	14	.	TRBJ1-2	TGTGCCAGCAGCGTGACAGGGGGCAGCTATGGCTACACCTTC	CASSVTGGSYGYTF
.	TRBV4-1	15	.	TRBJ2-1	TGCGCCAGCAGCCAAGAGGGAAGAGCATACAATGAGCAGTTCTTC	CASSQEGRAYNEQFF